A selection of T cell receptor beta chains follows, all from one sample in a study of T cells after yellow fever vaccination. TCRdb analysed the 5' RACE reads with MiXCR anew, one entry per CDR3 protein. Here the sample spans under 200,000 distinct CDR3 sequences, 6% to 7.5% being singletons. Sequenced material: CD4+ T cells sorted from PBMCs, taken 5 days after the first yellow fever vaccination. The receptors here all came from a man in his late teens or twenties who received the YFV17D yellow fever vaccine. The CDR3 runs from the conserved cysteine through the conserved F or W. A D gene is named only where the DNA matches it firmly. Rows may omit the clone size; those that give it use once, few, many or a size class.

CDR3 protein: CASSFGGQSIDNEQFF
CDR3 DNA: TGTGCCAGCAGTTTTGGAGGCCAGAGCATCGACAATGAGCAGTTCTTC
clone size: many
V gene: TRBV5-4
J gene: TRBJ2-1
D gene: -

CDR3 protein: CSASSVQGNEQYF
CDR3 DNA: TGCAGTGCTAGTTCGGTACAGGGGAACGAGCAGTACTTC
clone size: -
V gene: TRBV20-1
J gene: TRBJ2-7
D gene: TRBD1

CDR3 protein: CASSEALLRTALHSNQPQHF
CDR3 DNA: TGTGCCAGCAGTGAAGCGCTTCTAAGGACAGCCCTCCATAGCAATCAGCCCCAGCATTTT
clone size: many
V gene: TRBV2
J gene: TRBJ1-5
D gene: -

CDR3 protein: CASSLGGPLSSYNEQFF
CDR3 DNA: TGCGCCAGCAGCTTGGGAGGACCCCTCAGCTCCTACAATGAGCAGTTCTTC
clone size: many
V gene: TRBV5-1
J gene: TRBJ2-1
D gene: -

CDR3 protein: CAWSVPMPSGALTDTQYF
CDR3 DNA: TGTGCCTGGAGTGTACCGATGCCTAGCGGGGCCCTCACAGATACGCAGTATTTT
clone size: -
V gene: TRBV30
J gene: TRBJ2-3
D gene: TRBD2

CDR3 protein: CASSQGADRIYNEQFF
CDR3 DNA: TGCGCCAGCAGCCAAGGGGCCGACAGGATCTACAATGAGCAGTTCTTC
clone size: few
V gene: TRBV4-1
J gene: TRBJ2-1
D gene: -

CDR3 protein: CASTSRSGTLTGELFF
CDR3 DNA: TGTGCCAGCACCTCACGGAGCGGGACCCTCACCGGGGAGCTGTTTTTT
clone size: -
V gene: TRBV4-2
J gene: TRBJ2-2
D gene: TRBD2

CDR3 protein: CASSPVQETQYF
CDR3 DNA: TGTGCCAGCAGCCCGGTCCAAGAGACCCAGTACTTC
clone size: many
V gene: TRBV7-7
J gene: TRBJ2-5
D gene: -

CDR3 protein: CASQGDKGGYTF
CDR3 DNA: TGTGCCAGCCAGGGGGACAAAGGCGGCTACACCTTC
clone size: many
V gene: TRBV6-5
J gene: TRBJ1-2
D gene: TRBD1

CDR3 protein: CASRRAGGAGGEQFF
CDR3 DNA: TGTGCCAGCAGGAGGGCAGGAGGGGCCGGGGGTGAGCAGTTCTTC
clone size: -
V gene: TRBV6-2/TRBV6-3
J gene: TRBJ2-1
D gene: -

CDR3 protein: CASSDLSGATVSGTQYF
CDR3 DNA: TGTGCCAGCAGCGATCTCAGCGGGGCCACCGTCTCGGGTACGCAGTATTTT
clone size: -
V gene: TRBV7-2
J gene: TRBJ2-3
D gene: TRBD2

CDR3 protein: CASSDWVWGRMNTEAFF
CDR3 DNA: TGCGCCAGCAGTGACTGGGTTTGGGGGCGCATGAACACTGAAGCTTTCTTT
clone size: -
V gene: TRBV10-2
J gene: TRBJ1-1
D gene: -

CDR3 protein: CATSDLQGALTEAFF
CDR3 DNA: TGTGCCACCAGTGATTTGCAGGGGGCGCTGACTGAAGCTTTCTTT
clone size: many
V gene: TRBV24-1
J gene: TRBJ1-1
D gene: TRBD1

CDR3 protein: CASSETTGTQPQHF
CDR3 DNA: TGCGCCAGCAGCGAAACGACAGGGACTCAGCCCCAGCATTTT
clone size: many
V gene: TRBV5-1
J gene: TRBJ1-5
D gene: TRBD1

CDR3 protein: CASSSTSGGYNEQFF
CDR3 DNA: TGTGCCAGCAGCTCTACTAGCGGGGGGTACAATGAGCAGTTCTTC
clone size: -
V gene: TRBV7-2
J gene: TRBJ2-1
D gene: TRBD2

CDR3 protein: CASSPHGGPKETQYF
CDR3 DNA: TGTGCCAGCAGTCCCCACGGGGGGCCCAAAGAGACCCAGTACTTC
clone size: few
V gene: TRBV11-1
J gene: TRBJ2-5
D gene: -

CDR3 protein: CASSHLGDRGRYEQFF
CDR3 DNA: TGTGCCAGCAGCCACCTCGGGGACAGGGGACGTTATGAGCAGTTCTTC
clone size: many
V gene: TRBV14
J gene: TRBJ2-1
D gene: TRBD1

CDR3 protein: CASSTGGMTEAFF
CDR3 DNA: TGTGCCAGCAGCACGGGGGGAATGACTGAAGCTTTCTTT
clone size: -
V gene: TRBV6-1
J gene: TRBJ1-1
D gene: -

CDR3 protein: CASSYPGLRVMEAFF
CDR3 DNA: TGTGCCAGCAGTTACCCGGGCCTCAGGGTAATGGAGGCTTTCTTT
clone size: many
V gene: TRBV6-2/TRBV6-3
J gene: TRBJ1-1
D gene: -

CDR3 protein: CASSEHSLNIQYF
CDR3 DNA: TGCGCCAGCAGTGAACACTCGCTGAACATTCAGTACTTC
clone size: many
V gene: TRBV10-2
J gene: TRBJ2-4
D gene: -

CDR3 protein: CASSIQEISYNEQFF
CDR3 DNA: TGTGCCAGCAGCATACAGGAGATCTCCTACAATGAGCAGTTCTTC
clone size: -
V gene: TRBV11-2
J gene: TRBJ2-1
D gene: -

CDR3 protein: CASKSGGNTDTQYF
CDR3 DNA: TGTGCCAGCAAGAGCGGGGGGAACACAGATACGCAGTATTTT
clone size: many
V gene: TRBV7-2
J gene: TRBJ2-3
D gene: TRBD2

CDR3 protein: CASSYDRRNTEAFF
CDR3 DNA: TGTGCCAGCAGCTACGACAGGCGTAACACTGAAGCTTTCTTT
clone size: once
V gene: TRBV5-6
J gene: TRBJ1-1
D gene: -

CDR3 protein: CSVTRGSYNEQFF
CDR3 DNA: TGCAGCGTTACTCGGGGATCCTACAATGAGCAGTTCTTC
clone size: many
V gene: TRBV29-1
J gene: TRBJ2-1
D gene: -

CDR3 protein: CASSLDTPSLGNEQFF
CDR3 DNA: TGTGCCAGCAGCTTGGATACCCCCTCTTTGGGCAATGAGCAGTTCTTC
clone size: many
V gene: TRBV5-4
J gene: TRBJ2-1
D gene: -

CDR3 protein: CASSQTGLRTEAFF
CDR3 DNA: TGTGCCAGCAGTCAGACAGGGCTGAGGACTGAAGCTTTCTTT
clone size: many
V gene: TRBV6-1
J gene: TRBJ1-1
D gene: TRBD1

CDR3 protein: CASRGTGANVLTF
CDR3 DNA: TGTGCCAGCAGGGGAACTGGGGCCAACGTCCTGACTTTC
clone size: few
V gene: TRBV25-1
J gene: TRBJ2-6
D gene: -

CDR3 protein: CASSQLSNQPQHF
CDR3 DNA: TGTGCCAGCAGCCAACTTAGCAATCAGCCCCAGCATTTT
clone size: many
V gene: TRBV3-1
J gene: TRBJ1-5
D gene: -

CDR3 protein: CASSRSRKMNTEAFF
CDR3 DNA: TGTGCCAGCAGCCGATCAAGGAAGATGAACACTGAAGCTTTCTTT
clone size: many
V gene: TRBV3-1
J gene: TRBJ1-1
D gene: -

CDR3 protein: CASSPGQGDQPQHF
CDR3 DNA: TGTGCCAGCAGCCCGGGACAGGGGGATCAGCCCCAGCATTTT
clone size: many
V gene: TRBV4-2
J gene: TRBJ1-5
D gene: TRBD1

CDR3 protein: CASSGDRGAFF
CDR3 DNA: TGTGCCAGCAGCGGGGACCGGGGAGCTTTCTTT
clone size: -
V gene: TRBV9
J gene: TRBJ1-1
D gene: -

CDR3 protein: CASSEQGTHYEQYF
CDR3 DNA: TGTGCCAGCAGTGAACAGGGGACTCACTACGAGCAGTACTTC
clone size: many
V gene: TRBV2
J gene: TRBJ2-7
D gene: -

CDR3 protein: CASSPSTTHTDTQYF
CDR3 DNA: TGCGCCAGCAGCCCTAGTACTACCCACACAGATACGCAGTATTTT
clone size: many
V gene: TRBV5-1
J gene: TRBJ2-3
D gene: -

CDR3 protein: CASSLYWNEQYF
CDR3 DNA: TGTGCCAGCAGCTTATATTGGAACGAGCAGTACTTC
clone size: -
V gene: TRBV7-8
J gene: TRBJ2-7
D gene: -

CDR3 protein: CSALGQNTEAFF
CDR3 DNA: TGCAGCGCCCTAGGACAGAACACTGAAGCTTTCTTT
clone size: few
V gene: TRBV29-1
J gene: TRBJ1-1
D gene: -

CDR3 protein: CASSQIQGNQPQHF
CDR3 DNA: TGTGCCAGCAGCCAAATCCAGGGCAATCAGCCCCAGCATTTT
clone size: many
V gene: TRBV16
J gene: TRBJ1-5
D gene: -

CDR3 protein: CASSTGNSGNTIYF
CDR3 DNA: TGTGCCAGCTCAACGGGGAACTCTGGAAACACCATATATTTT
clone size: -
V gene: TRBV18
J gene: TRBJ1-3
D gene: -

CDR3 protein: CASSSDGTGHGYTF
CDR3 DNA: TGTGCCAGCAGCTCAGATGGGACAGGACATGGCTACACCTTC
clone size: few
V gene: TRBV7-2
J gene: TRBJ1-2
D gene: TRBD1

CDR3 protein: CASSLMPTRGLSYNEQFF
CDR3 DNA: TGTGCCAGCAGCTTAATGCCCACTAGAGGCCTCTCCTACAATGAGCAGTTCTTC
clone size: -
V gene: TRBV11-1
J gene: TRBJ2-1
D gene: -

CDR3 protein: CASSPTTYPGLGASEQFF
CDR3 DNA: TGTGCCAGCAGCCCGACGACCTATCCGGGACTAGGAGCCTCTGAGCAGTTCTTC
clone size: many
V gene: TRBV4-2
J gene: TRBJ2-1
D gene: TRBD2

CDR3 protein: CASSLGAGGPYTQYF
CDR3 DNA: TGCGCCAGCAGCTTGGGCGCGGGGGGGCCGTATACGCAGTATTTT
clone size: -
V gene: TRBV5-1
J gene: TRBJ2-3
D gene: TRBD2

CDR3 protein: CASSYETQPQHF
CDR3 DNA: TGTGCCAGCAGTTACGAGACCCAGCCCCAGCATTTT
clone size: -
V gene: TRBV6-6
J gene: TRBJ1-5
D gene: -

CDR3 protein: CATSGNDRGQDGYTF
CDR3 DNA: TGTGCCACCAGCGGGAACGACAGGGGGCAGGATGGCTACACCTTC
clone size: -
V gene: TRBV15
J gene: TRBJ1-2
D gene: TRBD1

CDR3 protein: CASSLRGAQYF
CDR3 DNA: TGTGCCAGCAGCTTAAGGGGTGCGCAGTATTTT
clone size: many
V gene: TRBV13
J gene: TRBJ2-3
D gene: -

CDR3 protein: CASRFNSGGASYEQYF
CDR3 DNA: TGTGCCAGCAGATTTAACTCGGGGGGCGCCTCCTACGAGCAGTACTTC
clone size: few
V gene: TRBV6-5
J gene: TRBJ2-7
D gene: -

CDR3 protein: CASSLEAGGSYEQYF
CDR3 DNA: TGTGCCAGCAGCTTGGAAGCGGGGGGCTCCTACGAGCAGTACTTC
clone size: many
V gene: TRBV7-8
J gene: TRBJ2-7
D gene: TRBD2

CDR3 protein: CASSIEGQGGADTQYF
CDR3 DNA: TGCGCCAGCAGCATCGAGGGACAGGGGGGGGCAGATACGCAGTATTTT
clone size: many
V gene: TRBV5-1
J gene: TRBJ2-3
D gene: TRBD1

CDR3 protein: CASSPPGTGFFYEQYF
CDR3 DNA: TGTGCCAGCTCACCGCCCGGGACAGGCTTTTTCTACGAGCAGTACTTC
clone size: many
V gene: TRBV18
J gene: TRBJ2-7
D gene: TRBD1

CDR3 protein: CATSDPRGKETQYF
CDR3 DNA: TGTGCCACCAGTGATCCCAGGGGGAAGGAGACCCAGTACTTC
clone size: -
V gene: TRBV24-1
J gene: TRBJ2-5
D gene: TRBD1

CDR3 protein: CASSFGQTAGGGYTF
CDR3 DNA: TGCGCCAGCAGCTTCGGACAGACCGCCGGAGGAGGCTACACCTTC
clone size: few
V gene: TRBV5-1
J gene: TRBJ1-2
D gene: -

CDR3 protein: CASSSGLYNSPLHF
CDR3 DNA: TGTGCCAGCAGCTCGGGACTGTATAATTCACCCCTCCACTTT
clone size: few
V gene: TRBV7-9
J gene: TRBJ1-6
D gene: -

CDR3 protein: CASSPGQGALREQYF
CDR3 DNA: TGTGCCAGCTCTCCGGGACAGGGGGCACTTAGGGAGCAGTACTTC
clone size: many
V gene: TRBV18
J gene: TRBJ2-7
D gene: TRBD1

CDR3 protein: CASTHRAENTDTQYF
CDR3 DNA: TGTGCCAGCACTCACCGGGCCGAGAACACAGATACGCAGTATTTT
clone size: many
V gene: TRBV28
J gene: TRBJ2-3
D gene: -

CDR3 protein: CASGGTSGGGEQFF
CDR3 DNA: TGTGCCAGCGGCGGGACTAGCGGGGGGGGAGAGCAGTTCTTC
clone size: few
V gene: TRBV7-2
J gene: TRBJ2-1
D gene: TRBD2

CDR3 protein: CASSFHGQGRTGTTEAFF
CDR3 DNA: TGTGCCAGTAGTTTCCACGGACAGGGGCGGACCGGAACCACTGAAGCTTTCTTT
clone size: once
V gene: TRBV19
J gene: TRBJ1-1
D gene: TRBD1

CDR3 protein: CASSLALAGAEETQYF
CDR3 DNA: TGCGCCAGCAGCTTGGCTCTAGCGGGGGCTGAAGAGACCCAGTACTTC
clone size: few
V gene: TRBV5-1
J gene: TRBJ2-5
D gene: TRBD2

CDR3 protein: CASSSGTGRTGELFF
CDR3 DNA: TGCGCCAGCAGCTCCGGGACAGGTCGCACCGGGGAGCTGTTTTTT
clone size: many
V gene: TRBV5-1
J gene: TRBJ2-2
D gene: TRBD1